The rows below give T cell receptor beta chains drawn from one sample of a study of T cells after posttransplantation cyclophosphamide. Sequencing used immunoSEQ multiplex PCR; TCRdb keeps in-frame clones, though not all of them. The data contain under 3,000 clones, around 85% of them singletons. Sample: PBMCs, taken after allogeneic stem cell transplant with posttransplant cyclophosphamide. All receptors derive from a male patient aged 30 to 40 who received an allogeneic stem cell transplant from a related donor, was CMV-positive, and had acute GVHD only. Some T cells may be supplied by the graft donor. Each CDR3 is given with its conserved first and last residue. Fields, in order: D gene, J gene, clone size, V gene, CDR3 protein, CDR3 DNA. D genes are given only for firm matches. Size values are once, few and many counts, or a class for expanded clones, and some rows have none.

TRBD2 TRBJ2-1 NA TRBV27 CASSAASGGAYNEQFF TGTGCCAGCAGTGCGGCTAGCGGGGGTGCCTACAATGAGCAGTTCTTC
TRBD1 TRBJ1-5 once TRBV28 CASWDSPRQPQHF TGTGCCAGCTGGGACAGCCCCAGACAGCCCCAGCATTTT
NA TRBJ1-6 NA TRBV5-4 CASSVWSRGSYNSPLHF TGTGCCAGCAGCGTATGGAGCCGGGGGTCCTATAATTCACCCCTCCACTTT
TRBD2 TRBJ2-7 NA TRBV5-4 CASSSPASGVYEQYF TGTGCCAGCAGCTCCCCGGCTAGCGGGGTTTACGAGCAGTACTTC
TRBD2 TRBJ2-7 NA TRBV4-3 CASSQVYSGVRNEQYF TGCGCCAGCAGCCAAGTTTACAGCGGGGTTCGAAACGAGCAGTACTTC
NA TRBJ2-1 NA TRBV2 CASSLRDIHNEQFF TGTGCCAGCAGTCTCCGGGACATTCACAATGAGCAGTTCTTC
TRBD2 TRBJ2-5 NA TRBV7-7 CASSSGTSGIEETQYF TGTGCCAGCAGTTCCGGGACTAGCGGCATAGAAGAGACCCAGTACTTC
NA TRBJ1-3 NA TRBV7-2 CASSKGQTLSGNTIYF TGTGCCAGCAGCAAGGGACAAACTCTCTCTGGAAACACCATATATTTT
TRBD1 TRBJ1-2 NA TRBV6-5 CASSYPGQVGGYTF TGTGCCAGCAGTTACCCCGGACAGGTTGGGGGCTACACCTTC
NA TRBJ2-6 NA TRBV6-4 CASSETGGGGANVLTF TGTGCCAGCAGTGAAACCGGGGGAGGTGGGGCCAACGTCCTGACTTTC
NA TRBJ1-1 NA TRBV28 CASNTGGYTEAFF TGTGCCAGCAACACGGGCGGGTACACTGAAGCTTTCTTT
NA TRBJ2-6 NA TRBV7-2 CASSLAASGANVLTF TGTGCCAGCAGCTTAGCGGCCTCTGGGGCCAACGTCCTGACTTTC
NA TRBJ2-1 once TRBV2 CASSVTTASNEQFF TGTGCCAGCAGTGTGACGACAGCCTCCAATGAGCAGTTCTTC
TRBD1 TRBJ1-3 NA TRBV5-1 CASRPGQGASGNTIYF TGCGCCAGCAGACCGGGACAGGGGGCCTCTGGAAACACCATATATTTT
TRBD1 TRBJ2-7 NA TRBV5-1 CASSPRQGVSYEQYF TGCGCCAGCAGCCCCCGACAGGGGGTCTCCTACGAGCAGTACTTC
TRBD1 TRBJ2-3 NA TRBV5-1 CASNYGQAVGDTQYF TGCGCCAGCAACTATGGACAGGCTGTGGGCGATACGCAGTATTTT
NA TRBJ2-7 NA TRBV6-1 CASRLGTSYEQYF TGTGCCAGCAGGCTAGGGACTTCCTACGAGCAGTACTTC
TRBD1 TRBJ1-1 NA TRBV6-6 CASSVTGITEAFF TGTGCCAGCAGCGTGACAGGGATAACTGAAGCTTTCTTT
NA TRBJ2-5 once TRBV7-2 CASSWGLSRETQYF TGTGCCAGCAGCTGGGGACTCAGCCGAGAGACCCAGTACTTC
NA TRBJ2-5 once TRBV5-5 CASSLPPGETQYF TGTGCCAGCAGCCTGCCCCCAGGGGAGACCCAGTACTTC
TRBD1 TRBJ1-5 NA TRBV6-1 CASATGGSQPQHF TGTGCCAGCGCGACAGGGGGCAGTCAGCCCCAGCATTTT
TRBD1 TRBJ1-2 NA TRBV7-6 CASSPGQGVDGYTF TGTGCCAGCAGCCCCGGACAGGGGGTCGATGGCTACACCTTC
TRBD1 TRBJ2-1 NA TRBV5-3 CARIKINRGDSYNEQFF TGTGCCAGAATCAAGATTAACAGGGGGGACTCCTACAATGAGCAGTTCTTC
NA TRBJ1-2 few TRBV15 CATSRDGTDYGYTF TGTGCCACCAGCAGAGATGGTACAGACTATGGCTACACCTTC
NA TRBJ2-6 NA TRBV4-3 CASSQDLLFTDSLFSGANVLTF TGCGCCAGCAGCCAAGATCTTCTCTTCACGGACAGCCTTTTCTCTGGGGCCAACGTCCTGACTTTC
NA TRBJ1-5 NA TRBV19 CASGEGSVDGNQPQHF TGTGCCAGTGGAGAGGGCTCCGTGGACGGGAATCAGCCCCAGCATTTT
NA TRBJ1-2 large TRBV28 CASSFHRDAAYGYTF TGTGCCAGCAGTTTCCACAGGGACGCAGCCTATGGCTACACCTTC
NA TRBJ2-1 NA TRBV11-2 CASSLANIGGVFNEQFF TGTGCCAGCAGCTTAGCTAACATAGGGGGGGTTTTCAATGAGCAGTTCTTC
TRBD1 TRBJ1-1 NA TRBV5-6 CASSLPGTGGDTEAFF TGTGCCAGCAGCTTGCCCGGGACAGGGGGCGACACTGAAGCTTTCTTT
NA TRBJ1-3 few TRBV7-8 CASSPGGSYSGNTIYF TGTGCCAGCAGTCCCGGGGGATCCTACTCTGGAAACACCATATATTTT